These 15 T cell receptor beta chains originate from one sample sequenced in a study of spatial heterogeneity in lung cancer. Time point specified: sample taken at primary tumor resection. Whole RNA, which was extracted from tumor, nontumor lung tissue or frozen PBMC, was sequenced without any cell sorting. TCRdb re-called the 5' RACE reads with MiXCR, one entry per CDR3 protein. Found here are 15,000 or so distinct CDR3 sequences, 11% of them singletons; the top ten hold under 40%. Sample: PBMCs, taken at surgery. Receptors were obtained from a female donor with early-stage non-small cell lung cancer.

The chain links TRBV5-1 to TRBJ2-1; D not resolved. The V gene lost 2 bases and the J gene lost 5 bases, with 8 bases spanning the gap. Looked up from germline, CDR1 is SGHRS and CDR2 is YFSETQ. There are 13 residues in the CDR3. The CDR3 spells CASSFSRNNEQFF. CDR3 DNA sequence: TGCGCCAGCAGCTTCTCCAGAAACAATGAGCAGTTCTTC.

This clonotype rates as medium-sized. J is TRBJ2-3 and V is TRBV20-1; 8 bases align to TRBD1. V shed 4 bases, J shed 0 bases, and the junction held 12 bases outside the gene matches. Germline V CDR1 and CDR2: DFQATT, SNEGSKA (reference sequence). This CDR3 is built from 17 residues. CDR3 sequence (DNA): TGCAGTGCTAATGGCAGGGGGCGCGGGGAGAGCACAGATACGCAGTATTTT. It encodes CSANGRGRGESTDTQYF.

DNA of the CDR3: TGTGCCAGCAGTTTTCGGACAGTCAGCAATTCACCCCTCCACTTT. It is translated as CASSFRTVSNSPLHF. The chain recombines TRBV12-3 or TRBV12-4 with TRBJ1-6; D is perhaps TRBD1 (6 bases). The V and J ends lost 3 bases and 7 bases respectively, with 13 bases between them. CDR3 size: 15 residues.

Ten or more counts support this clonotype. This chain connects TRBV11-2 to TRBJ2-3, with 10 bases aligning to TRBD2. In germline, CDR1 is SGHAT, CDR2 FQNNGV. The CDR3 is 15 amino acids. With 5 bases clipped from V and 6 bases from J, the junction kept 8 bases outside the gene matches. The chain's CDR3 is CASSPSGGGRDTQYF. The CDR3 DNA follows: TGTGCCAGCAGCCCTAGCGGGGGCGGGCGGGATACGCAGTATTTT.

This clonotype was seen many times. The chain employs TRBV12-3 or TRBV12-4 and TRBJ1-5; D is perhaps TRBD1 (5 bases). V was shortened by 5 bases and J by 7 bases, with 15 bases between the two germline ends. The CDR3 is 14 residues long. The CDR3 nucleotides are TGTGCCAGCAGTCCCCAGACAGCTTTACAGCCCCAGCATTTT. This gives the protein CASSPQTALQPQHF.

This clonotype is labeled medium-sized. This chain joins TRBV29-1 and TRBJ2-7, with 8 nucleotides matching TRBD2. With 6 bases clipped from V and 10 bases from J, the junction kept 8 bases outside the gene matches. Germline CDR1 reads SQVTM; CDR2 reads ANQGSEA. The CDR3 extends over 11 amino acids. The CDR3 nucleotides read TGCAGCGTGTACCGGGAGGGGGGACAGTACTTC. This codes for CSVYREGGQYF.

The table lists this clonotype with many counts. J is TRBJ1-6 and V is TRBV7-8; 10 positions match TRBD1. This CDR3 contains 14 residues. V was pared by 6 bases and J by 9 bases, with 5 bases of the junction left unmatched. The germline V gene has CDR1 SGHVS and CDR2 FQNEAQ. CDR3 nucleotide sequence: TGTGCCAGCAGGGGAGGGACAGGGGTTTCACCCCTCCACTTT. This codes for CASRGGTGVSPLHF.

The CDR3 region is CASIHRGRQGAGSYEQYF. In DNA form, the CDR3 reads TGTGCCAGCATCCACCGGGGGAGACAGGGGGCCGGCTCCTACGAGCAGTACTTC. This chain joins TRBV6-4 and TRBJ2-7, with 10 bases that match TRBD1. CDR1 MRHNA and CDR2 SNTAGT come from the germline V gene. V lost 7 bases, J lost 0 bases, and 15 bases stayed unmatched. The CDR3 is made up of 18 amino acids.

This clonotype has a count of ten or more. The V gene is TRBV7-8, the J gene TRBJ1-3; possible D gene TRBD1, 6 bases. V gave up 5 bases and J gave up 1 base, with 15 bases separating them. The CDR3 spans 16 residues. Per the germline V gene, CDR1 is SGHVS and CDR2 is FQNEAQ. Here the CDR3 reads CASSNREGGSGNTIYF. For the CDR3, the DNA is TGTGCCAGCAGCAACAGGGAGGGGGGTTCTGGAAACACCATATATTTT.

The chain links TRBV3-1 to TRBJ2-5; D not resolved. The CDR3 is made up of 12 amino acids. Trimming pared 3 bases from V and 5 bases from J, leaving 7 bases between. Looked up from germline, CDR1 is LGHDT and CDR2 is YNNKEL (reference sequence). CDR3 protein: CASSHPRETQYF. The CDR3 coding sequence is TGTGCCAGCAGCCACCCTCGGGAGACCCAGTACTTC.

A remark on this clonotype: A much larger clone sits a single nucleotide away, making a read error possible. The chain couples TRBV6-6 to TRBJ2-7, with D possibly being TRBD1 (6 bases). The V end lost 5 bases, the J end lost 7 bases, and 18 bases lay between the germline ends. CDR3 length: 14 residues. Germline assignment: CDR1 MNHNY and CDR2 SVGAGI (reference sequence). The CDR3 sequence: CASSTYTGTQEQYF. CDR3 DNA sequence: TGTGCCAGCAGTACGTACACAGGGACCCAGGAGCAGTACTTC.

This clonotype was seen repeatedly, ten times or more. In DNA form, the CDR3 reads TGTGCCAGCAGCTTCCCTTCCTTGGGGGCAGAGACCCAGTACTTC. Translated: CASSFPSLGAETQYF. The chain uses TRBV5-5 and TRBJ2-5; D might be TRBD1 (6 bases). The germline CDR1 and CDR2 sequences are SGHKS and YYEKEE (reference sequence). Deletions cut 2 bases from V and 4 bases from J, with 15 bases between. The CDR3 is 15 amino acids.

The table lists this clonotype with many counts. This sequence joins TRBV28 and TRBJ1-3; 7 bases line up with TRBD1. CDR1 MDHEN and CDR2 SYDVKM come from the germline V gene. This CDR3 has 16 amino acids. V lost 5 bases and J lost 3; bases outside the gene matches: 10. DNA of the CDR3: TGTGCCAGCAGTATCCCGACAGGGAGCTATGGAAACACCATATATTTT. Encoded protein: CASSIPTGSYGNTIYF. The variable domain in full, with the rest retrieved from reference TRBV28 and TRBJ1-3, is DVKVTQSSRYLVKRTGEKVFLECVQDMDHENMFWYRQDPGLGLRLIYFSYDVKMKEKGDIPEGYSVSREKKERFSLILESASTNQTSMYLCASSIPTGSYGNTIYFGEGSWLTVV.

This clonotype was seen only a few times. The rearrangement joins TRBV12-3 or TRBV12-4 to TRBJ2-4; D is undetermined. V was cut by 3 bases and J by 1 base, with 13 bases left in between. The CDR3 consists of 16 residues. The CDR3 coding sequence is TGTGCCAGCAGTTTGTTTGGTCTCCCGGCCAAAAACATTCAGTACTTC. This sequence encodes CASSLFGLPAKNIQYF.

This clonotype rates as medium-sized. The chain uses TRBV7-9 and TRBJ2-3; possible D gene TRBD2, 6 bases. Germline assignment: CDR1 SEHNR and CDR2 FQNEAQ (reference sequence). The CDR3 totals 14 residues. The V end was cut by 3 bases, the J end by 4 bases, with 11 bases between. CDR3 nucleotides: TGTGCCAGCAGCTTGGGGACTGCCCCAGATACGCAGTATTTT. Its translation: CASSLGTAPDTQYF.